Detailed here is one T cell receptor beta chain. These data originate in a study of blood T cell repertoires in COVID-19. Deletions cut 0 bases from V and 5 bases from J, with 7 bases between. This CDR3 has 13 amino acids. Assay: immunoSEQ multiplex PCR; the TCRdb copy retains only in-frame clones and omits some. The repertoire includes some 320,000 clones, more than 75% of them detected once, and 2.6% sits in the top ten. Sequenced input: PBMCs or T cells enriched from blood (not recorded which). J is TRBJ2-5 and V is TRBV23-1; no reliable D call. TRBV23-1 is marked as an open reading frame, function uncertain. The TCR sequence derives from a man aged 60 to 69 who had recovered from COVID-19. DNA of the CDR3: TGCGCCAGCAGTCAATCCCCCCGGGAGACCCAGTACTTC. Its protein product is CASSQSPRETQYF.